These T cell receptor beta chains were read from a single sample in a study of T cell responses to AZD1222 COVID-19 vaccine. The assay was immunoSEQ multiplex PCR, and TCRdb's table has in-frame clones only and misses some. The sample lists about 96,000 clones; nearly 90% were seen once. This material consisted of peripheral blood, taken on day 0 of AZD1222 vaccination. The source of these receptors is an adult in good health. CDR3s leave out the opening cysteine and the closing phenylalanine or tryptophan. Fields, in order: clone size, J gene, V gene, CDR3 length, CDR3 protein. Clone size appears in some rows only: once, few, many, or a class for an expanded clone.

abundance: .
j_gene: TRBJ2-1
v_gene: TRBV7-8
len: 10
CDR3aa: ASSPNANEQF

abundance: .
j_gene: TRBJ2-5
v_gene: TRBV28
len: 13
CDR3aa: ASSPIAGEAETQY

abundance: .
j_gene: TRBJ1-6
v_gene: TRBV18
len: 15
CDR3aa: ASSQDRDSSYNSPLH

abundance: .
j_gene: TRBJ1-1
v_gene: TRBV21-1
len: 12
CDR3aa: ASRQQGRGTEAF

abundance: .
j_gene: TRBJ1-6
v_gene: TRBV19
len: 10
CDR3aa: ASSENNSPLH

abundance: .
j_gene: TRBJ1-2
v_gene: TRBV3-1/TRBV3-2
len: 15
CDR3aa: ASANLGSPGDNYGYT

abundance: once
j_gene: TRBJ2-3
v_gene: TRBV27
len: 14
CDR3aa: ASSLPSGGGTDTQY

abundance: .
j_gene: TRBJ1-1
v_gene: TRBV6-6
len: 13
CDR3aa: ASSYFGWGNTEAF

abundance: .
j_gene: TRBJ1-2
v_gene: TRBV4-1
len: 13
CDR3aa: ASSQDGTGGNGYT

abundance: .
j_gene: TRBJ1-2
v_gene: TRBV25-1
len: 13
CDR3aa: ASSPRTGRTYGYT

abundance: .
j_gene: TRBJ1-2
v_gene: TRBV3-1/TRBV3-2
len: 13
CDR3aa: ASSQGPTGPYGYT

abundance: .
j_gene: TRBJ1-6
v_gene: TRBV30
len: 13
CDR3aa: AWSPGAPGDSPLH

abundance: few
j_gene: TRBJ1-1
v_gene: TRBV7-9
len: 11
CDR3aa: ASSLEGGTEAF

abundance: .
j_gene: TRBJ2-7
v_gene: TRBV28
len: 13
CDR3aa: ASSQVTGLAHEQY

abundance: once
j_gene: TRBJ1-2
v_gene: TRBV2
len: 12
CDR3aa: ASGGQSGYDGYT

abundance: .
j_gene: TRBJ1-2
v_gene: TRBV19
len: 10
CDR3aa: ASMGSRYGYT

abundance: .
j_gene: TRBJ1-2
v_gene: TRBV4-2
len: 13
CDR3aa: ASSQVIGVGYGYT

abundance: .
j_gene: TRBJ2-7
v_gene: TRBV11-2
len: 12
CDR3aa: ASSLDHTDYEQY

abundance: .
j_gene: TRBJ2-7
v_gene: TRBV7-2
len: 12
CDR3aa: ASSSGGLVYEQY

abundance: .
j_gene: TRBJ1-1
v_gene: TRBV12-5
len: 11
CDR3aa: AVIFTDTVEAF

abundance: .
j_gene: TRBJ2-1
v_gene: TRBV4-1
len: 14
CDR3aa: ASRLVGRGRTNEQF

abundance: .
j_gene: TRBJ1-1
v_gene: TRBV7-2
len: 12
CDR3aa: ASSQGQGEVEAF

abundance: .
j_gene: TRBJ1-2
v_gene: TRBV18
len: 13
CDR3aa: ASSPPAQGSSGYT

abundance: .
j_gene: TRBJ2-7
v_gene: TRBV21-1
len: 14
CDR3aa: ASSKRRGYLCYEQY

abundance: .
j_gene: TRBJ1-2
v_gene: TRBV20-1
len: 12
CDR3aa: SASSGQGAYGYT

abundance: .
j_gene: TRBJ1-4
v_gene: TRBV9
len: 13
CDR3aa: ASSVEGGTNEKLF

abundance: .
j_gene: TRBJ2-7
v_gene: TRBV10-3
len: 11
CDR3aa: AISNGQGAEQY

abundance: .
j_gene: TRBJ2-7
v_gene: TRBV30
len: 8
CDR3aa: AWGSYEQY

abundance: .
j_gene: TRBJ2-6
v_gene: TRBV18
len: 15
CDR3aa: ASAPGTGTSGANVLT

abundance: .
j_gene: TRBJ2-5
v_gene: TRBV4-3
len: 13
CDR3aa: ASSQEWASAETQY

abundance: .
j_gene: TRBJ2-2
v_gene: TRBV24-1
len: 16
CDR3aa: ATSDYTSGGFDTGELF

abundance: .
j_gene: TRBJ1-5
v_gene: TRBV15
len: 12
CDR3aa: ATSWWEVGQPQH

abundance: .
j_gene: TRBJ1-2
v_gene: TRBV30
len: 10
CDR3aa: AWSLIARGYT

abundance: .
j_gene: TRBJ1-5
v_gene: TRBV28
len: 10
CDR3aa: ASSVPAGTQH

abundance: .
j_gene: TRBJ2-5
v_gene: TRBV7-9
len: 12
CDR3aa: ASSHRTEQETQY

abundance: .
j_gene: TRBJ2-1
v_gene: TRBV25-1
len: 11
CDR3aa: ASSESGYNEQF

abundance: .
j_gene: TRBJ2-7
v_gene: TRBV5-1
len: 11
CDR3aa: ASSLVGLAEQY

abundance: .
j_gene: TRBJ2-3
v_gene: TRBV7-2
len: 9
CDR3aa: ASSKRDTQY

abundance: few
j_gene: TRBJ1-2
v_gene: TRBV7-9
len: 13
CDR3aa: ASSQFIHPNYGYT

abundance: .
j_gene: TRBJ1-4
v_gene: TRBV3-1/TRBV3-2
len: 15
CDR3aa: ASSLGTGGLLSEKLF

abundance: .
j_gene: TRBJ1-2
v_gene: TRBV7-9
len: 11
CDR3aa: ASSGYDLYGYT

abundance: .
j_gene: TRBJ2-7
v_gene: TRBV7-2
len: 13
CDR3aa: ASSKGQGPSYEQY

abundance: .
j_gene: TRBJ1-2
v_gene: TRBV5-1
len: 13
CDR3aa: ASSLDGTAYYGYT

abundance: few
j_gene: TRBJ2-4
v_gene: TRBV12-3/TRBV12-4
len: 11
CDR3aa: ASSLGQTNIQY

abundance: .
j_gene: TRBJ2-3
v_gene: TRBV7-2
len: 10
CDR3aa: ASSPLSPTQY

abundance: once
j_gene: TRBJ1-4
v_gene: TRBV2
len: 11
CDR3aa: ASLSGQNEKLF

abundance: .
j_gene: TRBJ1-1
v_gene: TRBV10-3
len: 9
CDR3aa: AIDAGGEAF

abundance: .
j_gene: TRBJ1-2
v_gene: TRBV5-4
len: 13
CDR3aa: ASSSRQGAHYGYT

abundance: .
j_gene: TRBJ1-1
v_gene: TRBV3-1/TRBV3-2
len: 14
CDR3aa: ASYQGRGQGSTEAF

abundance: once
j_gene: TRBJ2-1
v_gene: TRBV28
len: 17
CDR3aa: ASSLYGTGGLISYNEQF

abundance: .
j_gene: TRBJ1-1
v_gene: TRBV7-3
len: 13
CDR3aa: ASSLGGALESEAF

abundance: .
j_gene: TRBJ1-2
v_gene: TRBV28
len: 14
CDR3aa: ASSLKGQGSGYGYT

abundance: .
j_gene: TRBJ1-5
v_gene: TRBV3-1/TRBV3-2
len: 12
CDR3aa: ASSQGVGNQPQH

abundance: .
j_gene: TRBJ1-5
v_gene: TRBV6-6
len: 11
CDR3aa: ASTPTLGGPQH

abundance: .
j_gene: TRBJ2-7
v_gene: TRBV10-3
len: 13
CDR3aa: AIRLRGNGSYEQY